The entry that follows covers one T cell receptor beta chain sequence. The source of the sample is a study of cytomegalovirus exposure and HLA in healthy donors. Each of the donors was a healthy bone marrow donor. V lost 2 bases and J 3 bases, leaving 14 bases between the germline ends. CDR1 is SGHRS, CDR2 YFSETQ, per germline. The CDR3 contains 15 residues. This PCR relied on a set of 60 Vbeta primers and 13 Jbeta primers. Profiling relied on immunoSEQ multiplex PCR, and the TCRdb table lists in-frame clones only, not all of them. The table lists about 79,000 clones, 60% to 80% of them singletons. The chain employs TRBV5-1 and TRBJ1-1; no firm D call. The source material was PBMCs. The TCR was taken from a man between 60 and 70 years old in good health and CMV-seronegative. In DNA form, the CDR3 reads TGCGCCAGCAGCTTCGGAGGACCTTTGGACACTGAAGCTTTCTTT. Protein: CASSFGGPLDTEAFF.